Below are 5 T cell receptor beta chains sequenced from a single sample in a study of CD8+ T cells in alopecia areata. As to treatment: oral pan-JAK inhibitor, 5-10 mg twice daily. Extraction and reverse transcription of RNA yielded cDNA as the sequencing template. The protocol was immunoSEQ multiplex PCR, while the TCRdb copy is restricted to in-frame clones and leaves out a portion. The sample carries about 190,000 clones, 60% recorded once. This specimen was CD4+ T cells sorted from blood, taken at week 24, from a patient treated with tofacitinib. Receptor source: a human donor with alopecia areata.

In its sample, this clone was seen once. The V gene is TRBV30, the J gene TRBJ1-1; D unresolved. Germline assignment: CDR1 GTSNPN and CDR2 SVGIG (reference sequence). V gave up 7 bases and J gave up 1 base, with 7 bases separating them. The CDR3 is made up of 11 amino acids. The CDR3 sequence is CASRANTEAFF. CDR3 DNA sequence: TGTGCCTCCCGGGCGAACACTGAAGCTTTCTTT.

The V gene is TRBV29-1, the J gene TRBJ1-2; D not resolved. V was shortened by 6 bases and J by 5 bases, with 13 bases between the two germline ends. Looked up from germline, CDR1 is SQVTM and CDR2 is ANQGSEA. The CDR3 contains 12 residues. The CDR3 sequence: CSVAVQAYGYTF. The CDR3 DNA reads TGCAGCGTAGCGGTACAAGCGTATGGCTACACCTTC.

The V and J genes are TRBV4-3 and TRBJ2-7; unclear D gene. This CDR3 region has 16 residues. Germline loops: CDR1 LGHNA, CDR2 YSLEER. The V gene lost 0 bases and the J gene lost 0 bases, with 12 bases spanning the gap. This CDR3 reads CASSQDVHESSYEQYF. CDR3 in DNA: TGCGCCAGCAGCCAAGATGTACACGAGAGCTCCTACGAGCAGTACTTC.

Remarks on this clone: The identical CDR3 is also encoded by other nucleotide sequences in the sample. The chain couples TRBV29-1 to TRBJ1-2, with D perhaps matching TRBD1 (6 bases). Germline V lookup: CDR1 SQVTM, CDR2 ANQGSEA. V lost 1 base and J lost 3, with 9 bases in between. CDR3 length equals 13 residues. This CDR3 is CSVEASGDYGYTF. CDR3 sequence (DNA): TGCAGCGTTGAAGCTTCAGGGGACTATGGCTACACCTTC.

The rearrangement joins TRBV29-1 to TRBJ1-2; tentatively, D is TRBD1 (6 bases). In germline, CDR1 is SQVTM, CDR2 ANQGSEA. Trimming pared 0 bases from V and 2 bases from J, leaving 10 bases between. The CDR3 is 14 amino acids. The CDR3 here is CSVEDPGQNYGYTF. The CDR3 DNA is TGCAGCGTTGAAGATCCCGGACAGAACTATGGCTACACCTTC.